The entry below gives a single TCR beta chain sequence along with its context. The entry originates in a study of blood T cell repertoires in COVID-19. Study overall: Acute and convalescent COVID-19 specimens originated in the United States, Italy and Spain. The analysed material was cDNA or gDNA that came from T cells, B-cell-depleted T cells, or PBMCs.

As originally analysed: How many nucleated cells were present was estimated from reference gene primer amplification. Using immunoSEQ multiplex PCR, the repertoire was profiled, and TCRdb retains in-frame clones only, with some absent. V and J calls and clone size follow that table, whereas D and trimming were derived from the DNA. The table shows 130,000 to 150,000 clones, with about 89% occurring only once. Germline trimming cut 5 bases from V and 1 base from J; bases unmatched to any gene: 8. This CDR3 spans 16 amino acids. Germline values: CDR1 SGHTA, CDR2 FQGNSA. The sample comprised peripheral blood. The chain couples TRBV7-2 to TRBJ2-1; the match to TRBD2 covers 7 bases. The sequence was obtained from a man aged 50-60 years who had recovered from COVID-19. CDR3 amino acids: CASSHRAGRSYNEQFF. CDR3 sequence (DNA): TGTGCCAGCAGCCACCGAGCGGGGAGATCCTACAATGAGCAGTTCTTC.